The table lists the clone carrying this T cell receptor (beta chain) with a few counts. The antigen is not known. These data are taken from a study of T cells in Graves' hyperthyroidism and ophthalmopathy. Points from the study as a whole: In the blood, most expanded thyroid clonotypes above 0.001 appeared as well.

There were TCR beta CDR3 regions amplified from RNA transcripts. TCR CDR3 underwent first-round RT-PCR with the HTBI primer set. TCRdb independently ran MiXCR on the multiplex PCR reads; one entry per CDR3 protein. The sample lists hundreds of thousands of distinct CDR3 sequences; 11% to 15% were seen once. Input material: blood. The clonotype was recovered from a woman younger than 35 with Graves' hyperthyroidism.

The CDR3 DNA reads TGTGCCAGCAGAGTCCGGGGGAAAGAGACCCAGTACTTC. This codes for CASRVRGKETQYF. This chain joins TRBV27 and TRBJ2-5; TRBD2 might be the D (6 bases). Germline CDR1 MNHEY, CDR2 SMNVEV (reference sequence). The CDR3 length is 13 residues. Trimming cost V 6 bases and J 3 bases, with 11 bases left between them.